A single sample is the source of the 29 T cell receptor beta chains below, sequenced in a study of blood T cell repertoires in COVID-19. Only in-frame clones appear in the TCRdb table, and some are missing; sequencing was by immunoSEQ multiplex PCR. The table shows 110,000 to 150,000 clones, with approximately 80% occurring only once. What was sequenced was peripheral blood. The receptors were sampled from a human donor in a cohort sampled during active COVID-19.

This clone was detected a few times. J is TRBJ2-2 and V is TRBV5-1; D is unclear. V gave up 0 bases and J gave up 4 bases, with 4 bases separating them. Germline V lookup: CDR1 SGHRS, CDR2 YFSETQ. The CDR3 has 13 amino acids. CDR3 coding DNA: TGCGCCAGCAGCTTGGACGGCACCGGGGAGCTGTTTTTT. This encodes CASSLDGTGELFF.

The rearrangement joins TRBV5-1 to TRBJ2-3, with a possible D match to TRBD2 (7 bases). Germline CDR1 SGHRS, CDR2 YFSETQ. This CDR3 is built from 15 residues. Between the trimmed V and J ends, which lost 2 bases and 0 bases, there was a span of 10 bases. The CDR3 spells CASSFGGLSTDTQYF. CDR3 nucleotides: TGCGCCAGCAGCTTCGGGGGGCTGAGCACAGATACGCAGTATTTT.

This clone was counted once. The rearrangement links TRBV19 to TRBJ2-7, with D possibly matching TRBD2 (6 bases). The CDR3 is made up of 14 amino acids. Trimming cost V 6 bases and J 1 base, with 13 bases left between them. CDR1 LNHDA and CDR2 SQIVND come from the germline V gene (reference sequence). CDR3 coding DNA: TGTGCCAGTAGCGGGGGACCGCAATCCTACGAGCAGTACTTC. This translates into CASSGGPQSYEQYF.

V is TRBV10-3 and J is TRBJ2-3; 8 bases are a match to TRBD1. V dropped 4 bases and J dropped 0; count of bases not matched to a gene: 9. CDR3 length: 17 amino acids. Germline CDR1 reads ENHRY; CDR2 reads SYGVKD. DNA for the CDR3: TGTGCCATCAGTGCGAGATCGACAGGGGTTAGCACAGATACGCAGTATTTT. It translates to CAISARSTGVSTDTQYF.

This rearrangement joins TRBV9 to TRBJ2-3; no reliable D call. This CDR3 is built from 15 residues. V lost 3 bases and J lost 0, with 11 bases in between. CDR1 and CDR2 from the germline V gene are SGDLS and YYNGEE. CDR3 DNA sequence: TGTGCCAGCAGCGACCGCCCACACAGCACAGATACGCAGTATTTT. This gives the protein CASSDRPHSTDTQYF.

The chain links TRBV6-2 or TRBV6-3 to TRBJ2-7, with 8 bases identical to TRBD2. V trimming: 6 bases; J trimming: 4 bases; junction bases outside the gene matches: 17. Germline CDR1 and CDR2: MNHEY and SVGEGT. This CDR3 has 17 residues. The CDR3 spells CASSRPFRAGALYEQYF. The CDR3 DNA follows: TGTGCCAGCAGCCGTCCCTTCAGAGCGGGGGCTTTGTACGAGCAGTACTTC.

The chain combines TRBV18 with TRBJ1-2; the match to TRBD1 covers 7 bases. The CDR3 contains 14 residues. J gave up 4 bases and V 3 bases, and 5 bases lay outside the gene matches. Germline V gives CDR1 KGHSH, CDR2 LQKENI. DNA for the CDR3: TGTGCCAGCTCACCCGAGACAGGGCGCTATGGCTACACCTTC. It yields the protein CASSPETGRYGYTF.

The genes are TRBV18 and TRBJ2-5; D might be TRBD1 (5 bases). This CDR3 has 13 amino acids. Germline CDR1 is KGHSH and CDR2 is LQKENI. Trimming left V 3 bases short and J 1 base short, with 6 bases between. The CDR3 loop is CASSPGLQETQYF. As DNA, the CDR3 is TGTGCCAGCTCACCGGGGCTCCAAGAGACCCAGTACTTC.

The chain has TRBV12-5 and TRBJ1-3, with D uncertain. V shed 6 bases and J shed 4 bases, with 22 bases lying between them. Looked up from germline, CDR1 is LGHNT and CDR2 is FRNRAP. The CDR3 runs to 17 residues. Here the CDR3 DNA reads TGTGCTAGTGGGACCTCGAGACTTGACCTTAAAGGAAACACCATATATTTT. This translates into CASGTSRLDLKGNTIYF.

This clone was recorded once. The rearrangement joins TRBV19 to TRBJ1-2, with no clear D. V lost 10 bases to trimming and J lost 5 bases, with 14 bases between them. This CDR3 region has 12 residues. CDR1 LNHDA and CDR2 SQIVND come from the germline V gene (reference sequence). CDR3 amino acids: CATEKWPYGYTF. The CDR3 DNA reads TGTGCCACCGAAAAATGGCCTTATGGCTACACCTTC.

The chain recombines TRBV7-8 with TRBJ2-3; 9 bases align to TRBD1. CDR1 and CDR2 (germline): SGHVS, FQNEAQ. The trim removed 1 base at V and 8 bases at J, leaving 4 bases unmatched. This CDR3 is 14 amino acids long. CDR3 nucleotide sequence: TGTGCCAGCAGCTTAGTGGACAGGGGCACTACGCAGTATTTT. Translation gives CASSLVDRGTTQYF.

V usage is TRBV30 and J usage is TRBJ2-5; 13 positions agree with TRBD2. The CDR3 spans 13 residues. From germline, CDR1 is GTSNPN and CDR2 SVGIG (reference sequence). V was pared by 1 base and J by 10 bases, with 3 bases of the junction left unmatched. CDR3 loop: CAWSGTSGGSQYF. CDR3 nucleotides: TGTGCCTGGAGTGGGACTAGCGGGGGTAGCCAGTACTTC.

The count of this clone is one. The genes are TRBV30 and TRBJ1-5, with 7 bases lining up with TRBD1. CDR3 length: 19 amino acids. Losses at the gene ends were 3 bases for V and 0 bases for J; bases not matched to a gene: 17. Germline CDR1 and CDR2: GTSNPN and SVGIG (reference sequence). CDR3 bases: TGTGCCTGGAGCCTAGGGGCCGTTATGCCAGGGGGTAGCAATCAGCCCCAGCATTTT. It yields the protein CAWSLGAVMPGGSNQPQHF. Using reference TRBV30 and TRBJ1-5 for the parts outside the CDR3, the full variable domain is SQTIHQWPATLVQPVGSPLSLECTVEGTSNPNLYWYRQAAGRGLQLLFYSVGIGQISSEVPQNLSASRPQDRQFILSSKKLLLSDSGFYLCAWSLGAVMPGGSNQPQHFGDGTRLSIL.

The chain employs TRBV5-4 and TRBJ2-5; 13 bases map to TRBD2. The CDR3 contains 16 residues. Germline V CDR1 and CDR2: SGHNT, YYREEE (reference sequence). Unmatched junction bases numbered 4, after V lost 0 bases and J lost 5 bases. CDR3 in amino acids: CASSLDRTSGGETQYF. The CDR3 coding sequence is TGTGCCAGCAGCTTGGATAGGACTAGCGGGGGTGAGACCCAGTACTTC. The variable domain in full, with the rest retrieved from reference TRBV5-4 and TRBJ2-5, is ETGVTQSPTHLIKTRGQQVTLRCSSQSGHNTVSWYQQALGQGPQFIFQYYREEENGRGNFPPRFSGLQFPNYSSELNVNALELDDSALYLCASSLDRTSGGETQYFGPGTRLLVL.

This clone is a singleton in its sample. The chain links TRBV7-6 to TRBJ2-7; D ambiguous. The germline V gene has CDR1 SGHVS and CDR2 FNYEAQ. Trimming took off 5 bases at V and 5 bases at J, with 13 bases between the two ends. The CDR3 is 13 residues long. This CDR3 reads CASSARLSDEQYF. The CDR3 region has the DNA TGTGCCAGCAGCGCTCGACTGAGTGACGAGCAGTACTTC. Using reference TRBV7-6 and TRBJ2-7 for the parts outside the CDR3, the full variable domain is GAGVSQSPRYKVTKRGQDVALRCDPISGHVSLYWYRQALGQGPEFLTYFNYEAQQDKSGLPNDRFSAERPEGSISTLTIQRTEQRDSAMYRCASSARLSDEQYFGPGTRLTVT.

The count of this clone is one. The chain combines TRBV7-9 with TRBJ1-2; a possible D gene is TRBD1 (5 bases). The V gene lost 0 bases and the J gene lost 7 bases, with 9 bases spanning the gap. Germline lookup yields CDR1 SEHNR and CDR2 FQNEAQ (reference sequence). The CDR3 has 13 residues. The CDR3 DNA follows: TGTGCCAGCAGCTTAGCGGCAGGGCGTGGCTACACCTTC. Protein: CASSLAAGRGYTF.

On this clone: The sample holds other DNA sequences that translate to the same CDR3. The chain carries TRBV18 and TRBJ2-5, with unresolved D. CDR1 is KGHSH, CDR2 LQKENI, per germline. V lost 3 bases and J lost 3, with 5 bases in between. The CDR3 is 12 amino acids. DNA for the CDR3: TGTGCCAGCTCACCGTCTGAAGAGACCCAGTACTTC. This codes for CASSPSEETQYF.

This chain joins TRBV19 and TRBJ1-1, with 8 bases matching TRBD1. From germline, CDR1 is LNHDA and CDR2 SQIVND (reference sequence). V lost 6 bases, J lost 2 bases, and 8 bases stayed unmatched. This CDR3 has 15 residues. In nucleotides, the CDR3 is TGTGCCAGTAGAGAACAGGGGGGGAAAAACACTGAAGCTTTCTTT. This translates into CASREQGGKNTEAFF.

There are a few counts of this clone. The chain combines TRBV5-4 with TRBJ2-3; D is undetermined. V lost 0 bases and J lost 7, with 15 bases in between. The CDR3 is made up of 15 amino acids. Germline CDR1 reads SGHNT; CDR2 reads YYREEE (reference sequence). The CDR3 region is CASSLVPESLNTQYF. The CDR3 DNA reads as TGTGCCAGCAGCTTGGTTCCGGAGTCACTTAATACGCAGTATTTT.

This clone appeared once. The chain combines TRBV9 with TRBJ2-3, with TRBD2 matching 7 bases. Germline CDR1 is SGDLS and CDR2 is YYNGEE. V lost 4 bases to trimming and J lost 4 bases; unmatched junction nucleotides: 12. The CDR3 is 16 residues long. The CDR3 sequence is CASSSYGTNLPDTQYF. CDR3 sequence (DNA): TGTGCCAGCAGCTCGTACGGGACTAACCTCCCAGATACGCAGTATTTT. The full variable domain, in which reference TRBV9 and TRBJ2-3 provide the parts outside the CDR3, is DSGVTQTPKHLITATGQRVTLRCSPRSGDLSVYWYQQSLDQGLQFLIQYYNGEERAKGNILERFSAQQFPDLHSELNLSSLELGDSALYFCASSSYGTNLPDTQYFGPGTRLTVL.

The chain recombines TRBV11-3 with TRBJ1-1; no reliable D call. Germline loops: CDR1 SGHNT, CDR2 YENEEA. The CDR3 is made up of 13 amino acids. Deletions cut 5 bases from V and 0 bases from J, with 7 bases between. CDR3 amino acids: CASSRHLNTEAFF. CDR3 DNA sequence: TGTGCCAGCAGCCGACACTTGAACACTGAAGCTTTCTTT.

This chain connects TRBV19 to TRBJ2-1, with TRBD1 matching over 9 bases. This CDR3 comprises 16 residues. Germline CDR1 and CDR2: LNHDA and SQIVND (reference sequence). The ends lost 5 bases at V and 3 bases at J; junction bases unmatched: 8. Here the CDR3 reads CASSGRTGANYNEQFF. CDR3 DNA: TGTGCCAGTAGTGGAAGGACAGGGGCCAACTACAATGAGCAGTTCTTC.

In DNA form, the CDR3 reads TGTGCCAGCCCCACGGGGGGGCAAGCAGATACGCAGTATTTT. It translates to CASPTGGQADTQYF. The chain couples TRBV2 to TRBJ2-3, with 8 bases aligning to TRBD2. Unmatched junction bases numbered 8, after V lost 8 bases and J lost 4 bases. There are 14 residues in the CDR3. Germline assignment: CDR1 SNHLY and CDR2 FYNNEI.

The genes are TRBV19 and TRBJ2-1; 10 bases line up with TRBD2. Germline trimming cut 1 base from V and 0 bases from J; bases unmatched to any gene: 3. This CDR3 is 17 amino acids long. Germline V gene data show CDR1 as LNHDA and CDR2 as SQIVND (reference sequence). The CDR3 loop is CASSIGSGGDSYNEQFF. Written as DNA, the CDR3 is TGTGCCAGTAGTATAGGGAGCGGGGGGGACTCCTACAATGAGCAGTTCTTC.

CDR3 protein: CASNKRVNTEAFF. In DNA form, the CDR3 reads TGTGCCAGCAATAAGCGAGTGAACACTGAAGCTTTCTTT. J is TRBJ1-1 and V is TRBV7-2; D is unresolved. V lost 7 bases, J lost 0 bases, and 9 bases lay in between. The CDR3 has 13 residues. The germline V gene has CDR1 SGHTA and CDR2 FQGNSA.

The chain is built from TRBV7-9 and TRBJ1-3; D is ambiguous. From germline, CDR1 is SEHNR and CDR2 FQNEAQ (reference sequence). CDR3 size: 14 residues. Trimming took 2 bases from V and 7 from J, leaving 12 bases between them. CDR3 DNA: TGTGCCAGCAGCTTACTGGGAGTAAGGAACACCATATATTTT. Translation: CASSLLGVRNTIYF.

The gene calls are TRBV15 and TRBJ2-1; D call uncertain. The CDR3 covers 13 residues. The V end was cut by 0 bases, the J end by 8 bases, with 8 bases between. Per germline, CDR1 LNHNV and CDR2 YYDKDF (reference sequence). CDR3 sequence: CATSREIQYEQFF. The CDR3 nucleotides read TGTGCCACCAGCAGAGAAATACAATATGAGCAGTTCTTC.

The chain couples TRBV7-9 to TRBJ2-3, with D possibly matching TRBD1 (6 bases). There are 14 residues in the CDR3. Germline CDR1 is SEHNR and CDR2 is FQNEAQ (reference sequence). Trimming cost V 3 bases and J 4 bases, with 11 bases left between them. The CDR3 DNA reads as TGTGCCAGCAGCTTTAGGGCAGGGGCAGATACGCAGTATTTT. Its translation is CASSFRAGADTQYF.

The count of this clone is one. This rearrangement joins TRBV7-9 to TRBJ2-3, with unresolved D. This CDR3 is built from 14 residues. CDR1 and CDR2 from the germline V gene are SEHNR and FQNEAQ (reference sequence). Between the trimmed V and J ends, which lost 3 bases and 4 bases, there was a span of 11 bases. The CDR3 region is CASSLGTRSDTQYF. Here the CDR3 DNA reads TGTGCCAGCAGCTTGGGTACGCGGTCAGATACGCAGTATTTT.